This TCR beta chain was found in a study of T cell responses to AZD1222 COVID-19 vaccine. Study results and limitations: Spike was spanned by vaccine-associated CD4 TCRs, which were dominant at 160-218 and 743-854.

V shed 5 bases and J shed 0 bases, with 8 bases lying between them. The CDR3 is 13 residues long. CDR1 is MNHEY and CDR2 is SVGEGT in the germline V gene. As regards this clone: The antigen remains unidentified.

Method: immunoSEQ multiplex PCR; TCRdb's copy keeps in-frame clones and lacks some. This table holds 140,000 to 150,000 clones, around 90% found once. The chain couples TRBV6-2 or TRBV6-3 to TRBJ2-7; D remains ambiguous. This TCR derives from an adult who received the MenACWY meningococcal vaccine as a control. The sample consisted of peripheral blood, taken 28 days after the second dose of the MenACWY control vaccine. The CDR3 bases are TGTGCCAGCAGTCTTCAGTACTCCTACGAGCAGTACTTC. Residues: CASSLQYSYEQYF.